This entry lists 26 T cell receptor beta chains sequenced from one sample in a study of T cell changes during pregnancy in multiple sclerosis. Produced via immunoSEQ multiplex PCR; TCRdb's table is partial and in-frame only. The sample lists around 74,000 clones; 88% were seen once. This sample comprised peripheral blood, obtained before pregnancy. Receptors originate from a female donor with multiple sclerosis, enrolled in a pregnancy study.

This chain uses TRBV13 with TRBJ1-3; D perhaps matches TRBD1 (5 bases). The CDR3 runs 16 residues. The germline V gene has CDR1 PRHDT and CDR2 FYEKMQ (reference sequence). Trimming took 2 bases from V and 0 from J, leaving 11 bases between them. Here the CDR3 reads CASSLRGGVSGNTIYF. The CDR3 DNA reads TGTGCCAGCAGCTTAAGGGGCGGTGTCTCTGGAAACACCATATATTTT.

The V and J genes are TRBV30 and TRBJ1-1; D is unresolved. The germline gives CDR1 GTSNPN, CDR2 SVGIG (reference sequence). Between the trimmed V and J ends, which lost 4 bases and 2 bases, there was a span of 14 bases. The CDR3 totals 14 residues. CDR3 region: CAWTDAGRNTEAFF. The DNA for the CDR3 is TGTGCCTGGACTGATGCAGGCCGTAACACTGAAGCTTTCTTT.

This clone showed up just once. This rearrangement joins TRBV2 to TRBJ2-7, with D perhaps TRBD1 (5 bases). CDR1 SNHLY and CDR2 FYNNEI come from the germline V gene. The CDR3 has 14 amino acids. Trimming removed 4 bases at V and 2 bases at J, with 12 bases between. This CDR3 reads CASSADMKAYEQYF. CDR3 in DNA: TGTGCCAGCAGTGCGGACATGAAGGCCTACGAGCAGTACTTC. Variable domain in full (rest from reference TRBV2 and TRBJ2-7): EPEVTQTPSHQVTQMGQEVILRCVPISNHLYFYWYRQILGQKVEFLVSFYNNEISEKSEIFDDQFSVERPDGSNFTLKIRSTKLEDSAMYFCASSADMKAYEQYFGPGTRLTVT.

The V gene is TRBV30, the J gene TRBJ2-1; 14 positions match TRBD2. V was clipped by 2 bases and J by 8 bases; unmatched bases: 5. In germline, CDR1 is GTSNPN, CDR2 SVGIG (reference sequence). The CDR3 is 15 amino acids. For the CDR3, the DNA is TGTGCCTGGAGTCAGGGACTAGCGGGAGTCGATGAGCAGTTCTTC. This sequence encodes CAWSQGLAGVDEQFF.

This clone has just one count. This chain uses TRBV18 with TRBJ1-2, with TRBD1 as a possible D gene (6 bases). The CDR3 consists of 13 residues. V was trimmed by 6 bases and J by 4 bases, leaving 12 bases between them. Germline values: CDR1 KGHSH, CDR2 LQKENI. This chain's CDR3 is CASSQDSVYGYTF. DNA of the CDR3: TGTGCCAGCTCCCAGGACAGCGTCTATGGCTACACCTTC.

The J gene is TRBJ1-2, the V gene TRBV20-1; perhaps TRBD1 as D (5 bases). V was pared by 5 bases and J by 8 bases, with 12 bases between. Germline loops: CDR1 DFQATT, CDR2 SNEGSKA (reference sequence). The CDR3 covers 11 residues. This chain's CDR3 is CSAQQAHGYTF. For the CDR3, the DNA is TGCAGTGCTCAACAGGCGCACGGCTACACCTTC.

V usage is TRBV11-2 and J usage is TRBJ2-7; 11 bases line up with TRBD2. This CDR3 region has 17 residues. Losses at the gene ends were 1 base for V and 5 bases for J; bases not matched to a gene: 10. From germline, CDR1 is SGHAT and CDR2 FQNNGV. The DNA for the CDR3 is TGTGCCAGCAGCTTAGGTGCACTAGCGGGAGTAGCCGACGAGCAGTACTTC. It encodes CASSLGALAGVADEQYF.

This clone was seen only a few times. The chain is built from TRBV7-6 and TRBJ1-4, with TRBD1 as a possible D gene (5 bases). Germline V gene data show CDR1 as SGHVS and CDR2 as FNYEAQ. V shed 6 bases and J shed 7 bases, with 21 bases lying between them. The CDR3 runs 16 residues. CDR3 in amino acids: CASSINPDGQGEKLFF. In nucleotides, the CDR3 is TGTGCCAGCAGTATCAACCCCGATGGACAAGGTGAAAAACTGTTTTTT.

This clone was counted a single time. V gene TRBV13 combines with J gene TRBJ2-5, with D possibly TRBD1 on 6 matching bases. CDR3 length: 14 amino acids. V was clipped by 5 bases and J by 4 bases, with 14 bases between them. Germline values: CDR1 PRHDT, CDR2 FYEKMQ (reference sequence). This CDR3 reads CASSETGLAETQYF. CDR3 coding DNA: TGTGCCAGCAGCGAAACAGGGCTCGCAGAGACCCAGTACTTC.

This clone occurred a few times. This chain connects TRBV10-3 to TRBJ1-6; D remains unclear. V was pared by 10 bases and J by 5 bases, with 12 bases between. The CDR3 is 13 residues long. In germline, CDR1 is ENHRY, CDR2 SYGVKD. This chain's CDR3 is CATARVNNSPLHF. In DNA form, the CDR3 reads TGTGCCACCGCGAGGGTGAATAATTCACCCCTCCACTTT.

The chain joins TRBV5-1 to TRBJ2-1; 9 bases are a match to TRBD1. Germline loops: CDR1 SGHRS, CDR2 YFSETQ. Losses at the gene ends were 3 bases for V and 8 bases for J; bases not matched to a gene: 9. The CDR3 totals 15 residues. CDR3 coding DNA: TGCGCCAGCAGCTCCGCGGGGACAGGGACGGATGAGCAGTTCTTC. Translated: CASSSAGTGTDEQFF.

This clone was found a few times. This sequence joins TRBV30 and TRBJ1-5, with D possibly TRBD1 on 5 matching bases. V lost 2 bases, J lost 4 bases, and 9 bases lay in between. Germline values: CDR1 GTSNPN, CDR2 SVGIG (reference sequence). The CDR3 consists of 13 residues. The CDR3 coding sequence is TGTGCCTGGAGTACGACAGTTAATCAGCCCCAGCATTTT. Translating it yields CAWSTTVNQPQHF.

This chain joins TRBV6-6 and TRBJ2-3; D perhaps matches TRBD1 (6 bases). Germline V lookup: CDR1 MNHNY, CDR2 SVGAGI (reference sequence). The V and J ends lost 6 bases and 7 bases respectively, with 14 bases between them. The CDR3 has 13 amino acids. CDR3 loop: CASSLGADYTQYF. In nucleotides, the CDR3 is TGTGCCAGCAGCCTGGGGGCGGATTATACGCAGTATTTT.

For the CDR3, the DNA is TGTGCCAGCAGCTCGAATAGACTAGCGGGAGGGCAAGAGACCCAGTACTTC. This codes for CASSSNRLAGGQETQYF. V usage is TRBV7-9 and J usage is TRBJ2-5, with TRBD2 matching 14 bases. The CDR3 length is 17 residues. The germline V gene has CDR1 SEHNR and CDR2 FQNEAQ (reference sequence). V shed 4 bases and J 2 bases; nucleotides not matched to a gene: 6.

The CDR3 region has the DNA TGTGCCAGCTCACCACGACAGGGCACCCCCTACGAGCAGTACTTC. Residues: CASSPRQGTPYEQYF. This chain uses TRBV18 with TRBJ2-7; 7 nucleotides agree with TRBD1. Germline V CDR1 and CDR2: KGHSH, LQKENI. CDR3 length: 15 residues. V shed 1 base and J 2 bases; nucleotides not matched to a gene: 5.

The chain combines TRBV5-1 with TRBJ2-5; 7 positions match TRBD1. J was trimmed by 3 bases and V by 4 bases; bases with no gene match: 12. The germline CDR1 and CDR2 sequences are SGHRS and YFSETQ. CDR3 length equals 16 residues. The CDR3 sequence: CASSRNTGTVKETQYF. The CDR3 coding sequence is TGCGCCAGCAGCAGAAACACGGGGACAGTAAAAGAGACCCAGTACTTC.

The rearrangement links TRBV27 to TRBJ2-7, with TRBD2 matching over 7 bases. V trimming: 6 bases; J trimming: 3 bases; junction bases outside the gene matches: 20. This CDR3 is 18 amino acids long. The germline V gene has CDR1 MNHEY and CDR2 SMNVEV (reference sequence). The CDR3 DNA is TGTGCCAGCAGATGGGGCCCACGAGGGGAGGGAAGTCTCTACGAGCAGTACTTC. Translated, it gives CASRWGPRGEGSLYEQYF.

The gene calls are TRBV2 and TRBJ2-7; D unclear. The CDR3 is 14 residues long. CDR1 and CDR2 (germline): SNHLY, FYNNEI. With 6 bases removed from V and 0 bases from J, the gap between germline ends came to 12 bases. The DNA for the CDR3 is TGTGCCAGCAGAATCCGCGACATCTCCTACGAGCAGTACTTC. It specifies CASRIRDISYEQYF.

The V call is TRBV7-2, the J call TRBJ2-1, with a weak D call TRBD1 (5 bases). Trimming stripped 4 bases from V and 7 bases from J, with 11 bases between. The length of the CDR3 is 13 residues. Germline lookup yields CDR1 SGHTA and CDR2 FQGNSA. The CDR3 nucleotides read TGTGCCAGCAGCTCCCCAGGGTTGAATGAGCAGTTCTTC. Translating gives CASSSPGLNEQFF.

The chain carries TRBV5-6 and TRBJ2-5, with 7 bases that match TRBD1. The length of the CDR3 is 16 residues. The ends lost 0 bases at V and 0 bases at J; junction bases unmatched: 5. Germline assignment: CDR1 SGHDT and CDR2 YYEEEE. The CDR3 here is CASSLGTGVYQETQYF. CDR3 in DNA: TGTGCCAGCAGCTTGGGGACAGGAGTGTACCAAGAGACCCAGTACTTC. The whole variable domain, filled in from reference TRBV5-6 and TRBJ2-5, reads DAGVTQSPTHLIKTRGQQVTLRCSPKSGHDTVSWYQQALGQGPQFIFQYYEEEERQRGNFPDRFSGHQFPNYSSELNVNALLLGDSALYLCASSLGTGVYQETQYFGPGTRLLVL.

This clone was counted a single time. CDR3 residues: CASSLVSGAEAFF. The CDR3 region has the DNA TGCGCCAGCAGCTTGGTGTCAGGGGCGGAAGCTTTCTTT. V is TRBV5-1 and J is TRBJ1-1, with a tentative D call TRBD1 (6 bases). Per the germline V gene, CDR1 is SGHRS and CDR2 is YFSETQ. The length of the CDR3 is 13 residues. The V and J ends lost 0 bases and 8 bases respectively, with 11 bases between them.

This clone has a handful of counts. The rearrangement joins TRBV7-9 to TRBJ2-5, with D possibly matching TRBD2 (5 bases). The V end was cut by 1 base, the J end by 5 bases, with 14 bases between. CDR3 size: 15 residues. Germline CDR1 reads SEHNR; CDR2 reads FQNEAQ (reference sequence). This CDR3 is CASSLGDGRRETQYF. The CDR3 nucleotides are TGTGCCAGCAGCTTAGGAGATGGGAGAAGGGAGACCCAGTACTTC.

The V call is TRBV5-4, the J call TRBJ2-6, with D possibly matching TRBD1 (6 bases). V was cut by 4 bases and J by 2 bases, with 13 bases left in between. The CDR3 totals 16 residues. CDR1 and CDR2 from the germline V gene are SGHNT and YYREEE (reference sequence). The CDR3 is CASSPPGGAGANVLTF. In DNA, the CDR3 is TGTGCCAGCAGCCCCCCTGGGGGCGCTGGGGCCAACGTCCTGACTTTC.

This CDR3 reads CSAGTVQETQYF. The CDR3 nucleotides read TGCAGCGCGGGGACAGTTCAAGAGACCCAGTACTTC. The chain uses TRBV29-1 and TRBJ2-5; 7 positions match TRBD1. Losses at the gene ends were 7 bases for V and 2 bases for J; bases not matched to a gene: 4. CDR1 SQVTM and CDR2 ANQGSEA come from the germline V gene. The CDR3 loop spans 12 amino acids.

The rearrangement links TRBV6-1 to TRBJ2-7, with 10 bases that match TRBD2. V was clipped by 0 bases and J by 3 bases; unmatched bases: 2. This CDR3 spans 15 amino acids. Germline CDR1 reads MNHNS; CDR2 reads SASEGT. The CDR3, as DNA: TGTGCCAGCAGTGAAGCAGGGACTAGCGTCTACGAGCAGTACTTC. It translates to CASSEAGTSVYEQYF.

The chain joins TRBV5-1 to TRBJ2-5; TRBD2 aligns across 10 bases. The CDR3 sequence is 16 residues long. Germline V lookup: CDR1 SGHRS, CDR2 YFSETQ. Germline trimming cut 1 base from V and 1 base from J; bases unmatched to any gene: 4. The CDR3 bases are TGCGCCAGCAGCTTGAGGGCTAGCGGGGGCCAAGAGACCCAGTACTTC. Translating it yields CASSLRASGGQETQYF.